The text below deals with one TCR beta chain. What it recognizes is unknown. This record belongs to a study of OX40 agonist ivuxolimab in advanced cancers. On the study more broadly: Mean age around 60 years, range about 23 to 80; nearly 85% male.

The study, taken as a whole, reports: Not determined was the antigen specificity of the expanded peripheral T cells. At 0.1 to 3.0 mg/kg, clonal expansion of CD4+ and CD8+ blood T cells had occurred by week 6.

Autoimmune disease history or systemic immunosuppression meant exclusion. Germline loops: CDR1 LNHDA, CDR2 SQIVND (reference sequence). The J segment lost 5 bases and the V segment lost 5 bases, leaving 10 bases of the junction unmatched. The CDR3 extends over 15 amino acids. Clones were sequenced by immunoSEQ multiplex PCR, and TCRdb holds only the in-frame ones, with some missing. The profile shows around 46,000 clones, around 90% of them singletons. Specimen: CD4+ or CD8+ T cells sorted from blood, collected in a trial of the OX40 agonist ivuxolimab. The clonotype comes from an adult with an advanced solid tumor such as melanoma, head and neck, liver or kidney cancer. This chain uses TRBV19 with TRBJ2-5; 8 bases are shared with TRBD2. This CDR3 reads CASSVPGLGQETQYF. CDR3 nucleotide sequence: TGTGCCAGTAGTGTTCCGGGACTAGGGCAGGAGACCCAGTACTTC.